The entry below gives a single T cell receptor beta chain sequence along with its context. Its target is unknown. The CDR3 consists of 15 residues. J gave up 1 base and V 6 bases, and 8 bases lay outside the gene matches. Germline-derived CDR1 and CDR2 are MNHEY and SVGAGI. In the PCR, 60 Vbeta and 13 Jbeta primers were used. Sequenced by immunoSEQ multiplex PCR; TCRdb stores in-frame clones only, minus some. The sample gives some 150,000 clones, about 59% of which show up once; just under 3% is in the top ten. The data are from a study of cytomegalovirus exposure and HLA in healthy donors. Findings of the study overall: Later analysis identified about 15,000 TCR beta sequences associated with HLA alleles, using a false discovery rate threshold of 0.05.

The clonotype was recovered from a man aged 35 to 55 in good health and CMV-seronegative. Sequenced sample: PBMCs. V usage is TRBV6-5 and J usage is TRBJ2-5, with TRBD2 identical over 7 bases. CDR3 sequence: CASSIGRGTQETQYF. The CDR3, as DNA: TGTGCCAGCAGCATAGGGCGGGGGACCCAAGAGACCCAGTACTTC.